This T cell receptor beta chain was retrieved from a study of shared clonotypes between healthy human individuals. Whole-study context: Donors were a couple of women and a few men aged 18 to 49.

The assay was immunoSEQ multiplex PCR, and TCRdb's table has in-frame clones only and misses some. The sample lists roughly 2,000,000 clones, roughly 95% seen once, with roughly 1% in the top ten. Trimming left V 5 bases short and J 8 bases short, with 13 bases between. The CDR3 consists of 12 residues. Germline assignment: CDR1 GTSNPN and CDR2 SVGIG (reference sequence). The naive CD8 population came from CD45RO-negative cells selected for CCR7, without terminally differentiated effector memory CD45RA+ cells. This sequence was found in a man aged 18 to 29 in good health. This chain links TRBV30 with TRBJ2-1, with D perhaps TRBD2 (5 bases). The material sequenced was naive CD8+ T cells sorted from blood. CDR3: CAWQPYGDEQFF. Here the CDR3 DNA reads TGTGCCTGGCAACCCTACGGGGATGAGCAGTTCTTC.